Below, 21 T cell receptor beta chains from the same sample are listed, as sequenced in a study of tumor-infiltrating lymphocytes in primary liver carcinoma. Investigators took RNA and DNA out together from roughly 21-30 mg of unsorted bulk tissue. TCR beta cDNA was prepared out of around 460 ng total RNA by means of a constant-region primer. Three nested multiplex PCR rounds of slightly modified ARM-PCR generated TCR beta libraries. Forward primers for TRBV1-TRBV30 and a C-beta reverse primer served the first two PCR rounds, at around 9 cycles each. TCRdb reanalysed the multiplex PCR reads using MiXCR and keeps one entry per CDR3 protein. The table has tens of thousands of distinct CDR3 sequences, approximately 79% seen once. Sequenced input: liver tumor tissue from sampling region 1. Indicated subset: tumor region T1, superior pole. The source is a man between 35 and 55 years old with primary liver carcinoma and hepatitis B virus infection.

With respect to this clonotype: One end of the junction is discordant with germline, which a read error may explain. This chain connects TRBV14 to TRBJ2-1; D gene uncertain. Germline V gene lookup returns CDR1 SGHDN and CDR2 FVKESK. The CDR3 totals 13 residues. CDR3 sequence (DNA): TGTGCCAGCACCCAAGGGCCATTCAATGAGCAATTCTTC. Translated, it gives CASTQGPFNEQFF. Variable domain in full (rest from reference TRBV14 and TRBJ2-1): EAGVTQFPSHSVIEKGQTVTLRCDPISGHDNLYWYRRVMGKEIKFLLHFVKESKQDESGMPNNRFLAERTGGTYSTLKVQPAELEDSGVYFCASTQGPFNEQFFGPGTRLTVL.

This clonotype appeared a single time. The gene calls are TRBV11-2 and TRBJ2-5; 8 nucleotides line up with TRBD1. V lost 4 bases and J lost 5; bases outside the gene matches: 12. Germline-derived CDR1 and CDR2 are SGHAT and FQNNGV. The CDR3 loop spans 16 amino acids. CDR3 loop: CASSSIAGGSGETQYF. As DNA, the CDR3 is TGTGCCAGCAGCTCAATAGCAGGGGGCTCGGGTGAGACCCAGTACTTC.

Worth noting for this clonotype: The CDR3 does not end in the conserved phenylalanine or tryptophan, so this is likely a read error. The chain joins TRBV4-1 to TRBJ1-6; unclear D gene. V lost 7 bases, J lost 8 bases, and 21 bases lay in between. CDR1 and CDR2 (germline): MGHRA, YSYEKL. The CDR3 contains 16 residues. The CDR3 sequence is CASNHHLLAADSPLHI. Written as DNA, the CDR3 is TGCGCCAGCAACCACCACCTACTGGCGGCGGATTCACCCCTCCACATT.

This chain uses TRBV4-2 with TRBJ2-3; no clear D gene. This CDR3 comprises 18 residues. The V end was cut by 4 bases, the J end by 5 bases, with 25 bases between. The V gene's germline CDR1 is LGHNA and CDR2 YNFKEQ. The chain's CDR3 is CASSRVALLDGAIDTQYF. Written as DNA, the CDR3 is TGTGCCAGCAGCCGAGTGGCGCTTCTAGATGGAGCGATAGATACGCAGTATTTT.

This chain joins TRBV20-1 and TRBJ2-2; D gene ambiguous. Germline V gene data show CDR1 as DFQATT and CDR2 as SNEGSKA (reference sequence). The CDR3 spans 11 residues. CDR3 residues: CGVRDERELFF. The CDR3 DNA reads as TGCGGTGTTAGAGATGAAAGGGAGCTGTTTTTT.

Details on this clonotype: The junction shows a germline mismatch at one end, possibly a read error. The V and J genes are TRBV6-1 and TRBJ2-7; 8 nucleotides line up with TRBD2. The CDR3 covers 13 residues. Germline V gene sequence: CDR1 MNHNS, CDR2 SASEGT. CDR3 nucleotide sequence: TGTGTCAGCAATTCCATAGCGGGAAGCGAGCAGTACTTC. Residues: CVSNSIAGSEQYF.

In this sample, this clonotype turned up a few times. Here the CDR3 omits its conserved ending phenylalanine or tryptophan, so a read error is the likely source. The V call is TRBV5-4, the J call TRBJ2-3; D is undetermined. The V gene's germline CDR1 is SGHNT and CDR2 YYREEE (reference sequence). This CDR3 has 13 residues. The CDR3 protein is CASSLAGEDAQYL. The CDR3 coding sequence is TGTGCCAGCAGCTTGGCTGGGGAAGATGCGCAGTATCTT.

Points on this clonotype: At one boundary the junction diverges from the germline segment, which might be a read error. The J gene is TRBJ2-3, the V gene TRBV4-2, with 7 positions matching TRBD2. The CDR3 sequence is 18 residues long. The germline V gene has CDR1 LGHNA and CDR2 YNFKEQ. CDR3 sequence (DNA): TGTGCCAGTAGCCAAGAAGGACTAGTGGGAGGCTCCACAGATACGCAGTATTTT. Its translation: CASSQEGLVGGSTDTQYF.

Details on this clonotype: This clone may be a read error of a much larger clone one base away. The chain employs TRBV28 and TRBJ2-1, with TRBD1 matching 11 bases. Germline V gene lookup returns CDR1 MDHEN and CDR2 SYDVKM. The CDR3 extends over 16 amino acids. CDR3 bases: TGTGCCAGCAGGGGGACAGGGGGAAGCTCCTGCAATGAGCAGTTCTTC. Translation gives CASRGTGGSSCNEQFF.

In the case of this clonotype: One end of the junction varies from germline; a read error may be responsible. The chain uses TRBV7-8 and TRBJ2-3; D possibly corresponds to TRBD2 (6 bases). Germline V gene data show CDR1 as SGHVS and CDR2 as FQNEAQ. The CDR3 has 13 residues. CDR3 amino acids: CASWEVDEDTQYF. The CDR3 region has the DNA TGTGCCAGCTGGGAGGTAGACGAGGATACACAGTATTTT.

Notes on this clonotype: This CDR3 is missing its conserved last phenylalanine or tryptophan, likely due to a read error. No DNA is shown, since the ends of the CDR3 on it are uncertain; the CDR3 is the one TCRdb lists. The chain recombines TRBV6-6 with TRBJ2-3; the listed D gene, TRBD2, was not tested against the DNA. The CDR3 adds up to 15 amino acids, both ends counted. The V gene's germline CDR1 is MNHNY and CDR2 SVGAGI (reference sequence). CDR3 loop: CASIHGTYVPDTQFL.

This chain connects TRBV7-9 to TRBJ1-1; weak D call: TRBD1 (6 bases). Trimming left V 2 bases short and J 10 bases short, with 11 bases between. The CDR3 has 12 residues. Germline lookup yields CDR1 SEHNR and CDR2 FQNEAQ (reference sequence). In nucleotides, the CDR3 is TGTGCCAGCAGCTTAAGTAAGGGGGGAGCTTTCTTT. Translating gives CASSLSKGGAFF.

Notes on this clonotype: The conserved closing phenylalanine or tryptophan is absent in this CDR3, likely reflecting a read error. The rearrangement uses TRBV20-1 and TRBJ2-3, with a tentative D call TRBD2 (5 bases). The CDR3 extends over 13 amino acids. The V gene lost 5 bases and the J gene lost 0 bases, with 9 bases spanning the gap. Germline CDR1 is DFQATT and CDR2 is SNEGSKA (reference sequence). CDR3 region: CSADGGSTDTQYL. In DNA form, the CDR3 reads TGCAGTGCTGATGGCGGGAGCACAGATACGCAGTATCTT.

In regard to this clonotype: The junction and the germline gene differ at one end; a read error may be behind it. V usage is TRBV4-2 and J usage is TRBJ2-7; the match to TRBD2 covers 10 bases. The CDR3 has 18 residues. The germline V gene has CDR1 LGHNA and CDR2 YNFKEQ. The CDR3 reads CANSHYGLAEIGSYEQYF. The CDR3 nucleotides are TGTGCCAACAGCCATTACGGACTAGCGGAAATCGGGTCCTACGAGCAGTACTTC.

With respect to this clonotype: A much larger clone differs by one base, so this may be a read error. This rearrangement joins TRBV4-1 to TRBJ1-2; D is unclear. The germline V gene encodes CDR1 MGHRA and CDR2 YSYEKL. V was cut by 5 bases and J by 0 bases, with 7 bases left in between. The CDR3 has 13 residues. CDR3 residues: CASSETTNYGYTF. Here the CDR3 DNA reads TGCGCCAGCAGCGAGACAACTAACTATGGCTACACCTTC.

This chain uses TRBV10-1 with TRBJ2-1, with TRBD2 identical over 8 bases. CDR3 size: 15 residues. Germline V gene sequence: CDR1 WNHNN, CDR2 SYGVQD (reference sequence). CDR3 sequence (DNA): TGCATCAGCAGTGAGTCAGGGACTAGTGGGTTGAAGCAGTTCTTC. It codes for CISSESGTSGLKQFF.

As for this clonotype: Its ends do not fully match the called genes, so a read error is possible. The V call is TRBV5-1, the J call TRBJ2-1, with a tentative D call TRBD1 (5 bases). The germline V gene has CDR1 SGHRS and CDR2 YFSETQ. There are 14 residues in the CDR3. The CDR3 DNA follows: TGCGCCAGCAGCTTGACAGGAATCTACAATGAGCACTTCTTC. Protein product: CASSLTGIYNEHFF.

Note on this clonotype: No conserved phenylalanine or tryptophan is present at the end of the CDR3, so a read error is the likely explanation. The chain uses TRBV6-5 and TRBJ1-2; the D is unclear. The V gene lost 8 bases and the J gene lost 2 bases, with 12 bases spanning the gap. Germline assignment: CDR1 MNHEY and CDR2 SVGAGI. This CDR3 comprises 13 residues. The CDR3 coding sequence is TGTGCCAGCGCATCGGAATCCAACTATGGCTACACCTCC. Protein: CASASESNYGYTS.

For this clonotype: Germline is not matched at one junction end, which may reflect a read error. The chain combines TRBV7-8 with TRBJ2-2, with D unclear. From germline, CDR1 is SGHVS and CDR2 FQNEAQ. This CDR3 comprises 14 residues. This CDR3 reads CASILASRDGELFF. CDR3 sequence (DNA): TGTGCCAGCATCTTAGCTTCGCGTGACGGGGAGCTGTTTTTT.

Concerning this clonotype: A read error may account for a junction end that differs from germline. The J gene is TRBJ2-5, the V gene TRBV4-3; D is perhaps TRBD2 (5 bases). CDR1 is LGHNA and CDR2 is YSLEER in the germline V gene. The CDR3 length is 14 residues. CDR3 nucleotide sequence: TGCGCCAACAGCTGGAGACGGACTCAAGAGACCCAGTGCTTC. It yields the protein CANSWRRTQETQCF.

For this clonotype: The junction departs from the called germline gene at one end, perhaps through a read error. This chain connects TRBV10-3 to TRBJ1-5; no clear D gene. The CDR3 is made up of 14 amino acids. From germline, CDR1 is ENHRY and CDR2 SYGVKD. In DNA form, the CDR3 reads TGTGGCATCAGCGAGTATGAGGGCGGTCAGCCCCAGCATTTT. It specifies CGISEYEGGQPQHF.